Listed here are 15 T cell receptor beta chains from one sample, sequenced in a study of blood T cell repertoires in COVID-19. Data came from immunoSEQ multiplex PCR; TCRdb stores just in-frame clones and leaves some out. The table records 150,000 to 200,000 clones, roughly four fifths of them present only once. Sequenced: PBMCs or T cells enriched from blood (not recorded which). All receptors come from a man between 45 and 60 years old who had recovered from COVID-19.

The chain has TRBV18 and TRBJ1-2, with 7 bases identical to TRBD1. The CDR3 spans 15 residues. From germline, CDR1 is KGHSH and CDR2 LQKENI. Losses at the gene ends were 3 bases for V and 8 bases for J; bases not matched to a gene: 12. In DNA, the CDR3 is TGTGCCAGCTCACCGCCAGGACAGGTCTCTGGAGGCTACACCTTC. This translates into CASSPPGQVSGGYTF.

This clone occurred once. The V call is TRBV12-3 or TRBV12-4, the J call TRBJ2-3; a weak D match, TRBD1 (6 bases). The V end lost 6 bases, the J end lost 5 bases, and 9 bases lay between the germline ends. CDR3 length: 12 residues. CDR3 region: CASSKTGDTQYF. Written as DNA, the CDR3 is TGTGCCAGCAGCAAGACAGGAGATACGCAGTATTTT.

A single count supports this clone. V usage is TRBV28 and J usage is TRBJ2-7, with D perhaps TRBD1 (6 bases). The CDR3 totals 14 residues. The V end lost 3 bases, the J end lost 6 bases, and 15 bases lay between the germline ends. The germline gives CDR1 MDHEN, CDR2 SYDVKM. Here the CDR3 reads CASSFLQGLGEQYF. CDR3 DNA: TGTGCCAGCAGTTTTCTACAGGGTCTAGGCGAGCAGTACTTC.

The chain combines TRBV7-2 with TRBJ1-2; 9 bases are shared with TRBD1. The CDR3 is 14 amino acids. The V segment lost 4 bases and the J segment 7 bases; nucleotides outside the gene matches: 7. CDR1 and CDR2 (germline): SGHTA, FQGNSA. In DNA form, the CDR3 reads TGTGCCAGCAGCTCCCCCCGACAGGGGGTTGGCTACACCTTC. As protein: CASSSPRQGVGYTF.

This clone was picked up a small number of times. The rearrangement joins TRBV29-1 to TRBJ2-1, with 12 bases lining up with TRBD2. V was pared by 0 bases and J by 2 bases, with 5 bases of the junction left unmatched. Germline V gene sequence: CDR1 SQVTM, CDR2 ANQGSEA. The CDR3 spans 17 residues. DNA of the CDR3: TGCAGCGTTGAAGACTGGACTAGCGGGGCACCCTACAATGAGCAGTTCTTC. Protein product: CSVEDWTSGAPYNEQFF.

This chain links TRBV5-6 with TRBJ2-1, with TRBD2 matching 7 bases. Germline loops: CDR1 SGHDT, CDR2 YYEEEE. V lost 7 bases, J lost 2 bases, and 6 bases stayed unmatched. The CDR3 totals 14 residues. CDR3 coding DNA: TGTGCCAGCCGGGGAGGGCCGGCCTACAATGAGCAGTTCTTC. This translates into CASRGGPAYNEQFF.

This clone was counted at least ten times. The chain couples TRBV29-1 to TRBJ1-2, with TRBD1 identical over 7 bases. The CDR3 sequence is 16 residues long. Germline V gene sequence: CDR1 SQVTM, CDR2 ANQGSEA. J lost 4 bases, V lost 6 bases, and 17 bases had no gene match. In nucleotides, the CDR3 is TGCAGCGTAACAGGGGAGTCGGTGGCCGTGGGCTATGGCTACACCTTC. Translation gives CSVTGESVAVGYGYTF.

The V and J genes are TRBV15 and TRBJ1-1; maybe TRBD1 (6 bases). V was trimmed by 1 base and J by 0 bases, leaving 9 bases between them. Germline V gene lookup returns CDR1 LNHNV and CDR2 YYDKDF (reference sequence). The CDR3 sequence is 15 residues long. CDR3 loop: CATSRGGGMNTEAFF. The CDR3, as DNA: TGTGCCACCAGCAGAGGTGGGGGCATGAACACTGAAGCTTTCTTT. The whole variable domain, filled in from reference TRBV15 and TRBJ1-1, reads DAMVIQNPRYQVTQFGKPVTLSCSQTLNHNVMYWYQQKSSQAPKLLFHYYDKDFNNEADTPDNFQSRRPNTSFCFLDIRSPGLGDTAMYLCATSRGGGMNTEAFFGQGTRLTVV.

The chain's CDR3 is CASSPGTEEVIGQYF. The CDR3 DNA reads TGTGCCAGCAGTCCCGGGACAGAGGAGGTGATAGGGCAGTATTTT. The rearrangement joins TRBV2 to TRBJ2-3, with 7 bases that match TRBD1. The germline CDR1 and CDR2 sequences are SNHLY and FYNNEI. The CDR3 contains 15 residues. V lost 5 bases, J lost 11 bases, and 16 bases stayed unmatched.

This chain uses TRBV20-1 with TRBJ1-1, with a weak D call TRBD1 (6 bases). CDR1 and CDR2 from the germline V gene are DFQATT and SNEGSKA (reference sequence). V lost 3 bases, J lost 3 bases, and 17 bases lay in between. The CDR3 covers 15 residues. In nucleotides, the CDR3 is TGCAGTGCTAGTCGGGGGGCCGTGTCAGACACTGAAGCTTTCTTT. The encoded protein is CSASRGAVSDTEAFF.

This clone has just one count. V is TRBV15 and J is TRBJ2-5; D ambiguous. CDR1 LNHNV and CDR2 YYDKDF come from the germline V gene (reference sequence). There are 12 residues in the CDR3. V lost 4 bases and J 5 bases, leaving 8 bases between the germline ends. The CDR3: CATSKQTETQYF. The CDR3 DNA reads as TGTGCCACCAGCAAACAGACGGAGACCCAGTACTTC.

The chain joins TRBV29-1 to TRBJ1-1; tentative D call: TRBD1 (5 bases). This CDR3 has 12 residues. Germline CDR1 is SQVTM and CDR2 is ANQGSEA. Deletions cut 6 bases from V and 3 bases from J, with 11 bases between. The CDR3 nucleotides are TGCAGCGTGACACGGGGGTACACTGAAGCTTTCTTT. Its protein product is CSVTRGYTEAFF. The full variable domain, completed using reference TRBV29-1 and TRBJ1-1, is SAVISQKPSRDICQRGTSLTIQCQVDSQVTMMFWYRQQPGQSLTLIATANQGSEATYESGFVIDKFPISRPNLTFSTLTVSNMSPEDSSIYLCSVTRGYTEAFFGQGTRLTVV.

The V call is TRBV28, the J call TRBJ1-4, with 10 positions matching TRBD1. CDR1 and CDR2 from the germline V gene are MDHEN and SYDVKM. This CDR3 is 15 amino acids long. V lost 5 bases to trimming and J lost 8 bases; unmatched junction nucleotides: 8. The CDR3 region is CASSDGQGGKEKLFF. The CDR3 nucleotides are TGTGCCAGCAGTGACGGACAGGGGGGGAAAGAAAAACTGTTTTTT.

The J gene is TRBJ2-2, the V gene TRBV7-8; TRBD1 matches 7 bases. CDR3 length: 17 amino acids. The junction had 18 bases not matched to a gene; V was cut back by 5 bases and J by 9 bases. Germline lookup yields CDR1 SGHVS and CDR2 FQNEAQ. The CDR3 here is CASSPTRQGRSNWELFF. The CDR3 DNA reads TGTGCCAGCAGCCCAACTCGACAGGGAAGGTCTAATTGGGAGCTGTTTTTT.

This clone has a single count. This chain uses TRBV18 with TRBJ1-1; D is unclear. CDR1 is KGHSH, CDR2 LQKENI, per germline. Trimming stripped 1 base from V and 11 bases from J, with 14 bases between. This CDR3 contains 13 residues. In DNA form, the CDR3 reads TGTGCCAGCTCACCACTTCAGGCGAGGGAGGCTTTCTTT. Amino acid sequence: CASSPLQAREAFF.